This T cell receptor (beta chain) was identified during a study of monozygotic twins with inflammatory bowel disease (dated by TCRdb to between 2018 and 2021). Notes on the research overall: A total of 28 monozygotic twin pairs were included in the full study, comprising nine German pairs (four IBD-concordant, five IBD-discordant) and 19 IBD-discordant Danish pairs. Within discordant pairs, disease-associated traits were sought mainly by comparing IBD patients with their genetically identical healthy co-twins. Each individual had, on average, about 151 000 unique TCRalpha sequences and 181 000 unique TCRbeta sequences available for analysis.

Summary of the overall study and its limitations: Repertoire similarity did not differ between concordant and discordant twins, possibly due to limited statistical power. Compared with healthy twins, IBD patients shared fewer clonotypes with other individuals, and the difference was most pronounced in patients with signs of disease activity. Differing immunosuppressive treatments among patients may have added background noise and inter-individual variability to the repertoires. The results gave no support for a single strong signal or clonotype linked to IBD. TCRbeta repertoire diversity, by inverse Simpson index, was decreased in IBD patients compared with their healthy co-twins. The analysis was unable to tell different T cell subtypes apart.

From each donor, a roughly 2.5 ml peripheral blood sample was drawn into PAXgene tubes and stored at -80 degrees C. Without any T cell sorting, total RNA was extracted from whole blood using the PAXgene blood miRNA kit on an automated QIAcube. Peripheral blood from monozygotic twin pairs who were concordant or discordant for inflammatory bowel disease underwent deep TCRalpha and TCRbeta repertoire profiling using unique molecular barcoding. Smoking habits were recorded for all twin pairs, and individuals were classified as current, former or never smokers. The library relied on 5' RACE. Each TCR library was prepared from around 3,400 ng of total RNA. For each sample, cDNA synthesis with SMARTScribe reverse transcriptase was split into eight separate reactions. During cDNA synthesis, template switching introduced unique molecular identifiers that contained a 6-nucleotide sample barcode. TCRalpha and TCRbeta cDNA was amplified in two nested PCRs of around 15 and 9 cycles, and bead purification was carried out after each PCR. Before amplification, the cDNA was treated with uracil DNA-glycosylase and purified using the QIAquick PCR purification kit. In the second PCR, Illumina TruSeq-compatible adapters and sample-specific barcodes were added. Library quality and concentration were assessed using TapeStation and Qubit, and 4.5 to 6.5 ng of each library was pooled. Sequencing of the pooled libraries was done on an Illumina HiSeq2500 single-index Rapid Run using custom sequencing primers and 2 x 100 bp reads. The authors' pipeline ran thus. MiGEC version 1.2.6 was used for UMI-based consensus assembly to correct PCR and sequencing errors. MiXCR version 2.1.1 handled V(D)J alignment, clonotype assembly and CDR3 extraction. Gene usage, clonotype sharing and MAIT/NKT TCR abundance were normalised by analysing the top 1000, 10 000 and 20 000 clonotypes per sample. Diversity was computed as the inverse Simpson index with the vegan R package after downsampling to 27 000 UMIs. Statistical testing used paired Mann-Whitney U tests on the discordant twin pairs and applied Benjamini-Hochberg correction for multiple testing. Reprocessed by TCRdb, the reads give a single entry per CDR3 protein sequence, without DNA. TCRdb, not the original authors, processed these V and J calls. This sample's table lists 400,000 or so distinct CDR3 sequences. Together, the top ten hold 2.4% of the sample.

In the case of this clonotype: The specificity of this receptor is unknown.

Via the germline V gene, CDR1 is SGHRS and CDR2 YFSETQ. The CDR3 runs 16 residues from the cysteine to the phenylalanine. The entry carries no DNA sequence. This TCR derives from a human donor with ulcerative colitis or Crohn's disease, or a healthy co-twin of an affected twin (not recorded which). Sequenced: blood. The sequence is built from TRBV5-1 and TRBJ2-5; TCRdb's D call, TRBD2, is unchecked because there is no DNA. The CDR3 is CASSPGLAGVVETQYF.